This is a list of T cell receptor beta chains from one sample in a study of regulatory T cells in long-lasting Graves disease. One entry per CDR3 protein results from TCRdb running MiXCR on the multiplex PCR reads. The sample records 370,000 or so distinct CDR3 sequences, around 15% being singletons. The sample also formed part of further work on T cells in Graves' hyperthyroidism and ophthalmopathy.

The sequences come from peripheral blood mononuclear cells (PBMCs), collected at new diagnosis, from a patient treated with antithyroid drugs. Receptors originate from a woman under 30 with Graves disease. Each CDR3 is given without its conserved first and last residue. Each record gives: J gene, D gene, V gene, CDR3 length, CDR3 protein. A D gene is named only where the DNA matches it firmly.

j_call: TRBJ2-5
d_call: .
v_call: TRBV7-6
cdr3_length: 12
cdr3_aa: ASSTRDKKETQY

j_call: TRBJ1-2
d_call: .
v_call: TRBV9
cdr3_length: 11
cdr3_aa: ASSSHQGYGYT

j_call: TRBJ1-1
d_call: .
v_call: TRBV24-1
cdr3_length: 10
cdr3_aa: ATSDLNTEAF

j_call: TRBJ1-6
d_call: .
v_call: TRBV28
cdr3_length: 16
cdr3_aa: ASSEPGGAGSYNSPLH

j_call: TRBJ2-2
d_call: .
v_call: TRBV4-1
cdr3_length: 11
cdr3_aa: ASSQPRTGELF

j_call: TRBJ2-3
d_call: TRBD1
v_call: TRBV5-1
cdr3_length: 15
cdr3_aa: ASSLEFGTGGTDTQY

j_call: TRBJ2-3
d_call: .
v_call: TRBV13
cdr3_length: 11
cdr3_aa: ASSAGLSDTQY

j_call: TRBJ2-1
d_call: TRBD2
v_call: TRBV29-1
cdr3_length: 16
cdr3_aa: SVELLAGGRLDYNEQF

j_call: TRBJ1-6
d_call: TRBD1
v_call: TRBV3-1
cdr3_length: 12
cdr3_aa: ASSQDRGNSPLH

j_call: TRBJ2-6
d_call: TRBD2
v_call: TRBV5-1
cdr3_length: 14
cdr3_aa: ASSLAGRSGANVLT

j_call: TRBJ2-7
d_call: .
v_call: TRBV7-7
cdr3_length: 11
cdr3_aa: ASSLELFAEQY

j_call: TRBJ2-1
d_call: .
v_call: TRBV24-1
cdr3_length: 11
cdr3_aa: ATEGSNDNEQF

j_call: TRBJ2-7
d_call: TRBD1
v_call: TRBV2
cdr3_length: 12
cdr3_aa: ASRRDRGTSEQY

j_call: TRBJ2-7
d_call: TRBD2
v_call: TRBV20-1
cdr3_length: 12
cdr3_aa: SAGRLAGVGEQY